The 14 T cell receptor beta chains presented below share a single source sample, sequenced in a study of neoadjuvant nivolumab and ipilimumab in lung cancer. The table came from immunoSEQ multiplex PCR; TCRdb's copy has only in-frame clones and leaves some out. The table records more than 10,000 clones, about 94% of them present only once. The source was peripheral blood, collected after neoadjuvant nivolumab, alone or with ipilimumab, at or shortly before surgery. The receptors here all came from an adult with non-small cell lung cancer.

This clone was seen just once. V and J are TRBV7-2 and TRBJ2-7, with 11 positions matching TRBD2. Germline assignment: CDR1 SGHTA and CDR2 FQGNSA. The CDR3 sequence is 15 residues long. The V and J ends lost 2 bases and 2 bases, in that order; junction bases with no gene match: 2. The CDR3 DNA follows: TGTGCCAGCAGCTTATTTAGCGGGAGGGCCTACGAGCAGTACTTC. It specifies CASSLFSGRAYEQYF.

The chain employs TRBV15 and TRBJ2-5, with 11 bases fitting TRBD2. Germline CDR1 is LNHNV and CDR2 is YYDKDF (reference sequence). The CDR3 spans 15 residues. The ends lost 2 bases at V and 4 bases at J; junction bases unmatched: 3. The CDR3 DNA reads as TGTGCCACCAGCAGAACTAGCGGGAGAGGAGAGACCCAGTACTTC. Protein: CATSRTSGRGETQYF.

The chain carries TRBV19 and TRBJ2-7; 12 nucleotides agree with TRBD2. V trimming: 3 bases; J trimming: 3 bases; junction bases outside the gene matches: 24. Germline V gene lookup returns CDR1 LNHDA and CDR2 SQIVND (reference sequence). This CDR3 has 22 amino acids. DNA for the CDR3: TGTGCCAGTAGTATGTTTCGGGACAGCCCCAGGGCTAGCGGGAGGGCCGGCTACGAGCAGTACTTC. Residues: CASSMFRDSPRASGRAGYEQYF. Using reference TRBV19 and TRBJ2-7 for the parts outside the CDR3, the full variable domain is DGGITQSPKYLFRKEGQNVTLSCEQNLNHDAMYWYRQDPGQGLRLIYYSQIVNDFQKGDIAEGYSVSREKKESFPLTVTSAQKNPTAFYLCASSMFRDSPRASGRAGYEQYFGPGTRLTVT.

The chain combines TRBV27 with TRBJ2-1, with TRBD2 matching over 7 bases. With 6 bases clipped from V and 9 bases from J, the junction kept 20 bases outside the gene matches. This CDR3 region has 17 residues. CDR1 and CDR2 (germline): MNHEY, SMNVEV (reference sequence). DNA for the CDR3: TGTGCCAGCAGGTCAGCCGCGGGGCGGGAGTATCTTACTGAGCAGTTCTTC. Translation: CASRSAAGREYLTEQFF.

The chain recombines TRBV19 with TRBJ1-5, with a tentative D call TRBD1 (6 bases). V was trimmed by 0 bases and J by 7 bases, leaving 16 bases between them. Germline values: CDR1 LNHDA, CDR2 SQIVND (reference sequence). This CDR3 region has 16 residues. Here the CDR3 DNA reads TGTGCCAGTAGTATAGATCCAGGAGGGGGACGCCAGCCCCAGCATTTT. The encoded protein is CASSIDPGGGRQPQHF.

This rearrangement joins TRBV9 to TRBJ1-2; 8 bases map to TRBD1. The junction had 9 bases not matched to a gene; V was cut back by 4 bases and J by 7 bases. CDR1 SGDLS and CDR2 YYNGEE come from the germline V gene. The CDR3 loop spans 14 amino acids. CDR3 bases: TGTGCCAGCAGCCCAACCTTAGACAGGGGTGGCTACACCTTC. Protein product: CASSPTLDRGGYTF. The full variable domain, its missing parts supplied by reference TRBV9 and TRBJ1-2, is DSGVTQTPKHLITATGQRVTLRCSPRSGDLSVYWYQQSLDQGLQFLIQYYNGEERAKGNILERFSAQQFPDLHSELNLSSLELGDSALYFCASSPTLDRGGYTFGSGTRLTVV.

The V gene is TRBV7-9, the J gene TRBJ1-2; 11 bases are shared with TRBD1. The CDR3 contains 14 residues. Germline lookup yields CDR1 SEHNR and CDR2 FQNEAQ (reference sequence). V lost 5 bases to trimming and J lost 7 bases; unmatched junction nucleotides: 6. The CDR3 nucleotides are TGTGCCAGCAGCCGAGGACAGGGGGCGAGTGGCTACACCTTC. As protein: CASSRGQGASGYTF.

This chain joins TRBV10-3 and TRBJ1-2; maybe TRBD1 (6 bases). V lost 5 bases and J lost 5, with 15 bases in between. Germline-derived CDR1 and CDR2 are ENHRY and SYGVKD. CDR3 length: 14 amino acids. Written as DNA, the CDR3 is TGTGCCATCAGTTCAGGGGACCTGATGTATGGCTACACCTTC. Translation: CAISSGDLMYGYTF.

CDR3 sequence: CASSPPGTGELFF. CDR3 nucleotide sequence: TGTGCCAGCAGCCCACCAGGCACCGGGGAGCTGTTTTTT. The V gene is TRBV11-2, the J gene TRBJ2-2; D not resolved. With 5 bases removed from V and 4 bases from J, the gap between germline ends came to 8 bases. CDR1 and CDR2 from the germline V gene are SGHAT and FQNNGV. CDR3 size: 13 residues.

The chain joins TRBV6-5 to TRBJ1-4; 7 bases fit TRBD1. CDR3 length: 14 residues. The trim removed 7 bases at V and 8 bases at J, leaving 10 bases unmatched. Germline V gene sequence: CDR1 MNHEY, CDR2 SVGAGI. The CDR3 bases are TGTGCCAGCAAGGAAGGGCAGGGGGGCGAAAAACTGTTTTTT. Encoded protein: CASKEGQGGEKLFF.

Here the CDR3 DNA reads TGTGCCAGCAGGAGGACTAGCGGTACAGATACGCAGTATTTT. It codes for CASRRTSGTDTQYF. This chain joins TRBV6-6 and TRBJ2-3; 10 nucleotides match TRBD2. The V gene end was trimmed by 6 bases and the J gene end by 3 bases; junction bases not matched to a gene: 3. Germline V gene sequence: CDR1 MNHNY, CDR2 SVGAGI (reference sequence). CDR3 size: 14 residues.

V is TRBV30 and J is TRBJ2-5; TRBD2 matches at 9 bases. The germline V gene encodes CDR1 GTSNPN and CDR2 SVGIG (reference sequence). CDR3 length equals 16 residues. V was pared by 2 bases and J by 5 bases, with 12 bases of the junction left unmatched. This chain's CDR3 is CAWSKVREGVRETQYF. The DNA of the CDR3 is TGTGCCTGGAGTAAGGTGCGGGAGGGGGTCAGGGAGACCCAGTACTTC. The full variable domain, with the rest looked up from reference TRBV30 and TRBJ2-5, is SQTIHQWPATLVQPVGSPLSLECTVEGTSNPNLYWYRQAAGRGLQLLFYSVGIGQISSEVPQNLSASRPQDRQFILSSKKLLLSDSGFYLCAWSKVREGVRETQYFGPGTRLLVL.

The CDR3 is CASSLSAGTVNTEAFF. Written as DNA, the CDR3 is TGTGCCAGCAGCTTAAGTGCGGGGACAGTTAACACTGAAGCTTTCTTT. The genes are TRBV7-2 and TRBJ1-1; 7 bases fit TRBD1. The CDR3 spans 16 residues. The trim removed 2 bases at V and 2 bases at J, leaving 8 bases unmatched. Germline CDR1 reads SGHTA; CDR2 reads FQGNSA.

The genes are TRBV5-4 and TRBJ1-4, with D maybe TRBD1 (5 bases). The CDR3 length is 13 residues. Germline V gene data show CDR1 as SGHNT and CDR2 as YYREEE (reference sequence). V lost 5 bases and J 4 bases, leaving 9 bases between the germline ends. The CDR3 is CASRTEDNEKLFF. Written as DNA, the CDR3 is TGTGCCAGCAGGACAGAAGATAATGAAAAACTGTTTTTT.